Detailed here is one T cell receptor beta chain. Its specificity is not known. While unrecorded immune exposures were likely, the donors were nominally healthy when sampled. The sample originates from a study of cytomegalovirus exposure and HLA in healthy donors. Study observations and caveats: Among immune exposure information, only CMV serostatus was available. Most likely, a cluster of highly shared sequence variants arose as a sequencing artifact.

PCR involved 60 Vbeta and 13 Jbeta primers. How the authors handled the data: Roughly 9.9 million shared chains were among the roughly 80 million unique TCR beta chains that a later analysis counted. Here immunoSEQ multiplex PCR was the method, and the copy in TCRdb shows in-frame clones only, minus some. V, J and clone size were drawn from that table, and D and trimming were deduced from the DNA. The sample consists of some 190,000 clones, 75% to 90% of them appearing once. Material for sequencing was PBMCs. The clonotype originates from a boy aged 2-15 years in good health and CMV-seronegative.

CDR3 amino acids: CASSQDPSGHTYEQYF. The CDR3 DNA reads as TGTGCCAGCAGCCAAGATCCCAGCGGCCATACCTACGAGCAGTACTTC. V usage is TRBV14 and J usage is TRBJ2-7, with a possible D match to TRBD2 (5 bases). The CDR3 is 16 amino acids. Germline V gives CDR1 SGHDN, CDR2 FVKESK. Trimming removed 0 bases at V and 2 bases at J, with 14 bases between.